The next 21 T cell receptor beta chains were all read from a single sample in a study of control samples from healthy donors and cancer patients. Some clones are missing from TCRdb's copy, which holds only in-frame ones; the method was immunoSEQ multiplex PCR. The sample consists of about 27,000 clones, more than 75% of them appearing once. Sequencing input: PBMCs. The receptors here all came from a man aged 50 or older with lung cancer.

This chain uses TRBV2 with TRBJ2-1; D is unclear. The CDR3 runs 10 residues. Germline loops: CDR1 SNHLY, CDR2 FYNNEI. Trimming took 7 bases from V and 7 from J, leaving 5 bases between them. The CDR3 is CASTLNEQFF. In DNA, the CDR3 is TGTGCCAGCACCCTGAATGAGCAGTTCTTC. The full variable domain, completed using reference TRBV2 and TRBJ2-1, is EPEVTQTPSHQVTQMGQEVILRCVPISNHLYFYWYRQILGQKVEFLVSFYNNEISEKSEIFDDQFSVERPDGSNFTLKIRSTKLEDSAMYFCASTLNEQFFGPGTRLTVL.

This rearrangement joins TRBV19 to TRBJ1-2, with D hard to call. This CDR3 spans 15 amino acids. The germline V and J ends were trimmed by 7 bases and 5 bases, with 20 bases remaining between them. In germline, CDR1 is LNHDA, CDR2 SQIVND (reference sequence). CDR3 loop: CASTTGEGGFYGYTF. The CDR3 bases are TGTGCCAGTACCACCGGGGAGGGCGGCTTTTATGGCTACACCTTC.

The chain carries TRBV2 and TRBJ2-7; 14 bases align to TRBD2. CDR1 SNHLY and CDR2 FYNNEI come from the germline V gene. The CDR3 contains 15 residues. V trimming: 2 bases; J trimming: 7 bases; junction bases outside the gene matches: 4. For the CDR3, the DNA is TGTGCCAGCAGTGAACAGACTAGCGGGGGGGATGAGCAGTACTTC. It yields the protein CASSEQTSGGDEQYF. Complete variable domain (other parts from reference TRBV2 and TRBJ2-7): EPEVTQTPSHQVTQMGQEVILRCVPISNHLYFYWYRQILGQKVEFLVSFYNNEISEKSEIFDDQFSVERPDGSNFTLKIRSTKLEDSAMYFCASSEQTSGGDEQYFGPGTRLTVT.

This chain connects TRBV11-3 to TRBJ2-1; 11 positions match TRBD2. The junction had 3 bases not matched to a gene; V was cut back by 4 bases and J by 4 bases. The CDR3 is 15 residues long. The V gene's germline CDR1 is SGHNT and CDR2 YENEEA. CDR3 DNA sequence: TGTGCCAGCAGCTCGACTAGCGGGGCTTACAATGAGCAGTTCTTC. Residues: CASSSTSGAYNEQFF.

The rearrangement links TRBV5-1 to TRBJ2-7, with D possibly matching TRBD1 (5 bases). V lost 3 bases and J 0 bases, leaving 7 bases between the germline ends. In germline, CDR1 is SGHRS, CDR2 YFSETQ. This CDR3 region has 13 residues. In DNA, the CDR3 is TGCGCCAGCAGCTACAGGACCTCCTACGAGCAGTACTTC. It specifies CASSYRTSYEQYF.

About this clone itself: One junction end does not reproduce the germline sequence, and a read error may be involved. V usage is TRBV3-1 (or the pseudogene TRBV3-2) and J usage is TRBJ1-4; no clear D. This CDR3 is built from 11 residues. Per the germline V gene, CDR1 is LGHDT and CDR2 is YNNKEL (reference sequence). The CDR3 sequence: CASSQTGPLRF. In nucleotides, the CDR3 is TGTGCCAGCAGCCAAACCGGCCCACTTCGATTT.

The genes are TRBV24-1 and TRBJ2-3; tentative D call: TRBD1 (6 bases). Per the germline V gene, CDR1 is KGHDR and CDR2 is SFDVKD. Deletions cut 0 bases from V and 2 bases from J, with 11 bases between. The length of the CDR3 is 16 residues. The CDR3 reads CATSDLQGSLTDTQYF. In DNA, the CDR3 is TGTGCCACCAGTGATTTGCAGGGGTCCCTCACAGATACGCAGTATTTT.

The chain combines TRBV3-1 (or the pseudogene TRBV3-2) with TRBJ1-2; no clear D gene. CDR1 is LGHDT and CDR2 is YNNKEL in the germline V gene (reference sequence). The V end was cut by 0 bases, the J end by 4 bases, with 15 bases between. CDR3 length equals 16 residues. CDR3: CASSQDDAAGGYGYTF. The DNA for the CDR3 is TGTGCCAGCAGCCAAGATGACGCGGCGGGTGGCTATGGCTACACCTTC.

The chain couples TRBV5-6 to TRBJ1-5; perhaps TRBD1 as D (5 bases). This CDR3 region has 16 residues. Trimming cost V 5 bases and J 2 bases, with 17 bases left between them. Germline V gene lookup returns CDR1 SGHDT and CDR2 YYEEEE. CDR3 DNA sequence: TGTGCCAGCAGTTTGATGGCCGGGGCTCGCAATCAGCCCCAGCATTTT. Translating gives CASSLMAGARNQPQHF. The full variable domain, its missing parts supplied by reference TRBV5-6 and TRBJ1-5, is DAGVTQSPTHLIKTRGQQVTLRCSPKSGHDTVSWYQQALGQGPQFIFQYYEEEERQRGNFPDRFSGHQFPNYSSELNVNALLLGDSALYLCASSLMAGARNQPQHFGDGTRLSIL.

This sequence joins TRBV7-9 and TRBJ1-2, with unresolved D. Trimming removed 5 bases at V and 2 bases at J, with 15 bases between. Germline CDR1 is SEHNR and CDR2 is FQNEAQ (reference sequence). The CDR3 totals 15 residues. CDR3 region: CASSPSADSNYGYTF. The CDR3 coding sequence is TGTGCCAGCAGCCCTTCCGCTGACTCCAACTATGGCTACACCTTC.

This clone was observed once. The chain carries TRBV5-4 and TRBJ2-7, with TRBD1 identical over 7 bases. The J segment lost 0 bases and the V segment lost 4 bases, leaving 7 bases of the junction unmatched. This CDR3 has 15 residues. The germline V gene has CDR1 SGHNT and CDR2 YYREEE (reference sequence). The CDR3: CASSLGTAISYEQYF. Here the CDR3 DNA reads TGTGCCAGCAGCCTAGGGACAGCCATCTCCTACGAGCAGTACTTC.

The chain recombines TRBV7-8 with TRBJ1-5; 7 bases are shared with TRBD1. V trimming: 2 bases; J trimming: 3 bases; junction bases outside the gene matches: 7. The CDR3 is 16 amino acids. Germline loops: CDR1 SGHVS, CDR2 FQNEAQ. The CDR3 region has the DNA TGTGCCAGCAGCTTAAAAGGGACAGTTTTCAATCAGCCCCAGCATTTT. Its protein product is CASSLKGTVFNQPQHF.

The CDR3 protein is CATSRDVLTGKLFF. Written as DNA, the CDR3 is TGTGCCACCAGCAGAGATGTCCTTACGGGAAAACTGTTTTTT. This chain uses TRBV15 with TRBJ1-4, with no clear D. This CDR3 is 14 amino acids long. Looked up from germline, CDR1 is LNHNV and CDR2 is YYDKDF (reference sequence). V dropped 0 bases and J dropped 10 bases, with 12 bases sitting between them. Complete variable domain (other parts from reference TRBV15 and TRBJ1-4): DAMVIQNPRYQVTQFGKPVTLSCSQTLNHNVMYWYQQKSSQAPKLLFHYYDKDFNNEADTPDNFQSRRPNTSFCFLDIRSPGLGDTAMYLCATSRDVLTGKLFFGSGTQLSVL.

The chain links TRBV28 to TRBJ1-1; D might be TRBD1 (6 bases). The CDR3 is 16 residues long. The V gene's germline CDR1 is MDHEN and CDR2 SYDVKM. The ends were cut back, 7 bases at V and 0 bases at J, with 18 bases in the middle. CDR3 sequence: CASTSAGAGMNTEAFF. As DNA, the CDR3 is TGTGCCAGCACATCGGCAGGGGCTGGAATGAACACTGAAGCTTTCTTT.

The rearrangement joins TRBV16 to TRBJ2-1, with D hard to call. CDR1 KGHSY and CDR2 FQNENV come from the germline V gene. This CDR3 spans 13 amino acids. With 4 bases removed from V and 7 bases from J, the gap between germline ends came to 11 bases. The CDR3 spells CASSPRQDNEQFF. The CDR3 bases are TGTGCCAGCAGCCCGCGCCAGGATAATGAGCAGTTCTTC.

The CDR3 nucleotides read TGTGCCAGTAGTATTGCTCTACAGGGGACTGGGGCCAACGTCCTGACTTTC. Protein: CASSIALQGTGANVLTF. The chain joins TRBV19 to TRBJ2-6; 7 bases match TRBD1. CDR1 is LNHDA and CDR2 is SQIVND in the germline V gene (reference sequence). The CDR3 loop spans 17 amino acids. Trimming at V came to 3 bases and at J to 2 bases, leaving 7 bases not matched to a gene. Full variable domain (remainder filled in from reference TRBV19 and TRBJ2-6): DGGITQSPKYLFRKEGQNVTLSCEQNLNHDAMYWYRQDPGQGLRLIYYSQIVNDFQKGDIAEGYSVSREKKESFPLTVTSAQKNPTAFYLCASSIALQGTGANVLTFGAGSRLTVL.

The rearrangement links TRBV3-1 (or the pseudogene TRBV3-2) to TRBJ2-5, with a possible D match to TRBD1 (5 bases). Germline CDR1 reads LGHDT; CDR2 reads YNNKEL (reference sequence). V shed 1 base and J shed 5 bases, with 14 bases lying between them. There are 15 residues in the CDR3. The DNA for the CDR3 is TGTGCCAGCAGCCAAGGAGCAGGGATCTTGGAGACCCAGTACTTC. This encodes CASSQGAGILETQYF.

The CDR3 is CASAKPSTDTQYF. For the CDR3, the DNA is TGCGCCAGCGCGAAGCCTAGCACAGATACGCAGTATTTT. The V and J genes are TRBV4-1 and TRBJ2-3, with D uncertain. The CDR3 covers 13 residues. In germline, CDR1 is MGHRA, CDR2 YSYEKL. V was cut by 8 bases and J by 0 bases, with 9 bases left in between.

This rearrangement joins TRBV14 to TRBJ2-5, with 7 bases aligning to TRBD1. V was clipped by 4 bases and J by 1 base; unmatched bases: 6. The CDR3 contains 15 residues. Germline V lookup: CDR1 SGHDN, CDR2 FVKESK. CDR3 in amino acids: CASSPIGQVQETQYF. The DNA of the CDR3 is TGTGCCAGCAGCCCTATCGGACAGGTCCAAGAGACCCAGTACTTC.

The chain uses TRBV25-1 and TRBJ2-1; 10 bases are a match to TRBD2. The V segment lost 6 bases and the J segment 4 bases; nucleotides outside the gene matches: 6. The CDR3 runs to 15 residues. Germline lookup yields CDR1 MGHDK and CDR2 SYGVNS. In nucleotides, the CDR3 is TGTGCCAGCAGACCCGCTAGCGGGGGTTACAATGAGCAGTTCTTC. It specifies CASRPASGGYNEQFF.

CDR3 in amino acids: CASSPQRTGRETQYF. The CDR3 DNA follows: TGTGCCAGCAGCCCACAAAGGACAGGGCGGGAGACCCAGTACTTC. The chain uses TRBV5-4 and TRBJ2-5; 8 bases line up with TRBD1. Germline V gene lookup returns CDR1 SGHNT and CDR2 YYREEE (reference sequence). V lost 4 bases, J lost 5 bases, and 10 bases stayed unmatched. CDR3 length: 15 amino acids.